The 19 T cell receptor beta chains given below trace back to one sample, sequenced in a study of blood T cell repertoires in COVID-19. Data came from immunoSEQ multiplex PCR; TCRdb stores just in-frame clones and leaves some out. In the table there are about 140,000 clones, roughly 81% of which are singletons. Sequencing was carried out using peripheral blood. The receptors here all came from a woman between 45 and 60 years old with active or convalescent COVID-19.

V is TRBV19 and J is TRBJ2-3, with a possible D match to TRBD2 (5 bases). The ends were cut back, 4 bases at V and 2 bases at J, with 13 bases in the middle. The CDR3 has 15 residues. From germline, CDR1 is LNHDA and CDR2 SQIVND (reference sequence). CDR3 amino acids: CASSTGRGPTDTQYF. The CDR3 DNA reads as TGTGCCAGTAGTACGGGGAGAGGTCCCACAGATACGCAGTATTTT.

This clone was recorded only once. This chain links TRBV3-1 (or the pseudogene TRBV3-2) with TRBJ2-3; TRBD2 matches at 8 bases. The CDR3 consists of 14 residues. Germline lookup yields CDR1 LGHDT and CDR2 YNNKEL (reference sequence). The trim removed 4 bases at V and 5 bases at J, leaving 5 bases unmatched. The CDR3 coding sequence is TGTGCCAGCAGCCCCCGGGAGGGCCGAGATACGCAGTATTTT. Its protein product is CASSPREGRDTQYF.

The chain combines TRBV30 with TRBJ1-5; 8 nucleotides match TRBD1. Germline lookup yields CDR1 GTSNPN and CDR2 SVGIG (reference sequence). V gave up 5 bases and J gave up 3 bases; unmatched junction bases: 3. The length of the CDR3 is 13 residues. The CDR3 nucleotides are TGTGCCTGGGGACAGGGCTTCAATCAGCCCCAGCATTTT. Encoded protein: CAWGQGFNQPQHF. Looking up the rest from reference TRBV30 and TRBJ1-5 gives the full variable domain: SQTIHQWPATLVQPVGSPLSLECTVEGTSNPNLYWYRQAAGRGLQLLFYSVGIGQISSEVPQNLSASRPQDRQFILSSKKLLLSDSGFYLCAWGQGFNQPQHFGDGTRLSIL.

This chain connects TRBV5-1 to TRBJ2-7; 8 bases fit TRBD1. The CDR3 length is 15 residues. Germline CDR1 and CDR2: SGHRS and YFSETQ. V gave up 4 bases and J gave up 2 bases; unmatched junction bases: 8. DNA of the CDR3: TGCGCCAGCAGCGAAGCCCAGGGGGCCCCCTACGAGCAGTACTTC. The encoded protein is CASSEAQGAPYEQYF.

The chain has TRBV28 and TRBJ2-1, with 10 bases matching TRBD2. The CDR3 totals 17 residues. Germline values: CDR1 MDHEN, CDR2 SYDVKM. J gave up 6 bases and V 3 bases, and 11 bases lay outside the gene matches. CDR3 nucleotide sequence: TGTGCCAGCAGTTTGGCTAGCGGGAGTTTGTCCGTCAATGAGCAGTTCTTC. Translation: CASSLASGSLSVNEQFF.

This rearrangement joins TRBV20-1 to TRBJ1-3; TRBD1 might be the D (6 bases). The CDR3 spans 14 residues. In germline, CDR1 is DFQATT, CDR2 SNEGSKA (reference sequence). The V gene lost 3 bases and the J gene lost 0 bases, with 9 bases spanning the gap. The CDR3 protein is CSASGGSSGNTIYF. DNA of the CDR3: TGCAGTGCTAGTGGGGGCAGCTCTGGAAACACCATATATTTT.

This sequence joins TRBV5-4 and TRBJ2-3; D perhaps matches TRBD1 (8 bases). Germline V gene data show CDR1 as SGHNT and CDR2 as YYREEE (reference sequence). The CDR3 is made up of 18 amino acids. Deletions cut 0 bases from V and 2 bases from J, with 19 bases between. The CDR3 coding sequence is TGTGCCAGCAGCTTGGCCGGTACAGGGGGGGCATCCACAGATACGCAGTATTTT. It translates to CASSLAGTGGASTDTQYF.

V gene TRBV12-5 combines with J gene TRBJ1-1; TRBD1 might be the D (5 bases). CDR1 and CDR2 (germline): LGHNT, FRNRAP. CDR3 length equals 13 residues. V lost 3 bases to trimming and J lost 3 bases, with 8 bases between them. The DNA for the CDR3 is TGTGCTAGTGGTTTTGACAGTTACACTGAAGCTTTCTTT. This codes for CASGFDSYTEAFF.

Here the CDR3 reads CASSPGDFQSLAQHF. CDR3 coding DNA: TGTGCCAGCTCACCCGGAGACTTTCAATCGTTGGCCCAGCATTTT. The chain has TRBV18 and TRBJ1-5; D is undetermined. Looked up from germline, CDR1 is KGHSH and CDR2 is LQKENI. V gave up 3 bases and J gave up 11 bases, with 20 bases separating them. The CDR3 length is 15 residues.

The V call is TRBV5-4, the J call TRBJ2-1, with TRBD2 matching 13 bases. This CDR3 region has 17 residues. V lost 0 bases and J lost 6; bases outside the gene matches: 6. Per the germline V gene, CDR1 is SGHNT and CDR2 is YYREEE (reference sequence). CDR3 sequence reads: CASSLVKTSGGANEQFF. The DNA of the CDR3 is TGTGCCAGCAGCTTGGTAAAAACTAGCGGGGGGGCCAATGAGCAGTTCTTC.

CDR3 sequence reads: CASSPPGTRGSYEQYF. CDR3 sequence (DNA): TGTGCCAGCAGCCCACCAGGGACCAGGGGCTCCTACGAGCAGTACTTC. The rearrangement joins TRBV7-9 to TRBJ2-7; tentatively, D is TRBD1 (6 bases). The CDR3 consists of 16 residues. Germline V CDR1 and CDR2: SEHNR, FQNEAQ (reference sequence). The ends were cut back, 5 bases at V and 0 bases at J, with 17 bases in the middle.

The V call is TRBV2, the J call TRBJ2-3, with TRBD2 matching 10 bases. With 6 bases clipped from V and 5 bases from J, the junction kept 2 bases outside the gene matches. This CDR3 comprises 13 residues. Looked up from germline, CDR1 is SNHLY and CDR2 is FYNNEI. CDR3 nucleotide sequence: TGTGCCAGCAGAAGCGGGGGGGGAGATACGCAGTATTTT. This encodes CASRSGGGDTQYF.

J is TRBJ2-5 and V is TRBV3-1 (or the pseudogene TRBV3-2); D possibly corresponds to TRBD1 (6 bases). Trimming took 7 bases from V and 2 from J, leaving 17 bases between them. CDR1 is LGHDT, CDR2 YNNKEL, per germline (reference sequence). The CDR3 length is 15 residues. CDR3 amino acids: CASTPRGLGQETQYF. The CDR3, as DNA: TGTGCCAGCACCCCTAGGGGGTTGGGACAAGAGACCCAGTACTTC.

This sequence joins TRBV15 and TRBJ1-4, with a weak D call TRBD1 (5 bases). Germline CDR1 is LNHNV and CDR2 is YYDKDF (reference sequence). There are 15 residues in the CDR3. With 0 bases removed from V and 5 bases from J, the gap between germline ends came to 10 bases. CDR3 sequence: CATSRDPGRNEKLFF. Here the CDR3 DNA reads TGTGCCACCAGCAGAGATCCAGGGAGGAATGAAAAACTGTTTTTT.

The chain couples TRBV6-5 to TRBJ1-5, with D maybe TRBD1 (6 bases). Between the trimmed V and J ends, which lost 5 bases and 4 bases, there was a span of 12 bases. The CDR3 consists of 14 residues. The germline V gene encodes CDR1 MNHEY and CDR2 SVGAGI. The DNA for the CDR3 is TGTGCCAGCAGTAAACGAGGGACAAATCAGCCCCAGCATTTT. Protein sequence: CASSKRGTNQPQHF.

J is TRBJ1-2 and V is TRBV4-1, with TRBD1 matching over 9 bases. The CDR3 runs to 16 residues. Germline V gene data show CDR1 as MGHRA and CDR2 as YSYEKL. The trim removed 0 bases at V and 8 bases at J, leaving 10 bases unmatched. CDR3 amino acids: CASSQDRTGAPGGYTF. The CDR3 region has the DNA TGCGCCAGCAGCCAAGATCGGACAGGGGCCCCGGGGGGCTACACCTTC.

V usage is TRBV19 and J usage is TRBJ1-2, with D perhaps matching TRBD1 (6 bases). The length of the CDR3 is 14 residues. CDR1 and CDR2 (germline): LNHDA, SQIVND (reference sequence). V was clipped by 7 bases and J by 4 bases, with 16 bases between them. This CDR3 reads CASKRGTNAYGYTF. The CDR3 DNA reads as TGTGCCAGTAAAAGGGGGACCAATGCCTATGGCTACACCTTC.

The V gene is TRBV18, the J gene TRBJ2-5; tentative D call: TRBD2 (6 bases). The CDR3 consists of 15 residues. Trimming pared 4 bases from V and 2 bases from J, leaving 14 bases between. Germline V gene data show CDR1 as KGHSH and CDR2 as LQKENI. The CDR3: CASSRGVLSQETQYF. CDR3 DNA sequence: TGTGCCAGCTCACGGGGGGTACTTTCACAAGAGACCCAGTACTTC.

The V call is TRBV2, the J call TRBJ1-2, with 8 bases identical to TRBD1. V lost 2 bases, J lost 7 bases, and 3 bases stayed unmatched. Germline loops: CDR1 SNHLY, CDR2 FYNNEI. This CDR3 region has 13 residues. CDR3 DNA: TGTGCCAGCAGTGAACAGACAGGGGTTGGCTACACCTTC. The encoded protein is CASSEQTGVGYTF.